These T cell receptor beta chains were read from a single sample in a study of cytomegalovirus exposure and HLA in healthy donors. Assay: immunoSEQ multiplex PCR; the TCRdb copy retains only in-frame clones and omits some. The table records 100,000 to 150,000 clones, around 66% of them present only once. The specimen was PBMCs. The source is a man between 18 and 35 years old in good health and CMV-seronegative. The CDR3 runs from the conserved cysteine through the conserved F or W. Each record gives: V gene, J gene, clone size, D gene, CDR3 DNA, CDR3 protein. The D gene is left open where the match is weak. Clone size appears in some rows only: once, few, many, or a class for an expanded clone.

>TRBV29-1|TRBJ1-2|-|-
TGCAGCGGGATGTCAGGGAACTATGGCTACCCCTTC
CSGMSGNYGYPF
>TRBV5-1|TRBJ2-7|-|TRBD2
TGCGCCAGCAGCGGGGGCCTAGGGAGCGGGAGGGCCAGGAGCGACGAGCAGTACTTC
CASSGGLGSGRARSDEQYF
>TRBV6-6|TRBJ1-3|-|-
TGTGCCAGCAGTTACTCGCAGGGGTCTAGAAACACCATATATTTT
CASSYSQGSRNTIYF
>TRBV6-8|TRBJ2-3|-|TRBD1
TGTGCCAGTCCCGGGACAGGGAACCCTAGCACAGATACGCAGTATTTT
CASPGTGNPSTDTQYF
>TRBV5-6|TRBJ2-7|-|-
TGTGCCAGCAGCTTAAGGAGACTACGACTGGACGAGCAGTACTTC
CASSLRRLRLDEQYF
>TRBV2|TRBJ2-5|-|TRBD2
TGTGCCAGCAGCCAAAGCGGGGGCCTCGGAGAGACCCAGTACTTC
CASSQSGGLGETQYF
>TRBV7-9|TRBJ1-4|once|TRBD1
TGTTCCAGCAGCTTAGACTGGACAGGGGGGGAAAAACTGTTTTTT
CSSSLDWTGGEKLFF
>TRBV7-8|TRBJ1-4|-|TRBD1
TGTGCCAGCAGGAAACAGGGGGGTAATGAAAAACTGTTTTTT
CASRKQGGNEKLFF
>TRBV30|TRBJ1-1|-|-
TGTGCCTGGAGTGTGAGGGACAAAGGCACTGAAGCTTTCTTT
CAWSVRDKGTEAFF
>TRBV6-6|TRBJ2-5|-|TRBD2
TGTGCCAGCAGTTACCCCCTCGCTAGCGGGCAAGAGACCCAGTACTTC
CASSYPLASGQETQYF
>TRBV2|TRBJ2-4|-|TRBD1
TGTGCCAGCAGTACTGGGACAGGGGAAAACATTCAGTACTTC
CASSTGTGENIQYF
>TRBV7-9|TRBJ2-7|-|-
TGTTCCAGCAGCTATCTCATCGATACAGTCGACGAGCAGTACTTC
CSSSYLIDTVDEQYF
>TRBV6-1|TRBJ1-3|-|TRBD1
TGTGCCAGCAGTGAAGGACAGGGAATGAGAAACACCATATATTTT
CASSEGQGMRNTIYF
>TRBV6-1|TRBJ2-7|-|TRBD1
TGTGCCAGCAGTGGGGGACAGTACACCTACGAGCAGTACTTC
CASSGGQYTYEQYF
>TRBV9|TRBJ2-5|-|-
TGTGCCAGCAGCGTAGCCCCGGACCAAGAGACCCAGTACTTC
CASSVAPDQETQYF
>TRBV19|TRBJ2-7|-|-
TGTGCCAGTAGCAAGACTCCCAACCTTGCCTACGAGCAGTACTTC
CASSKTPNLAYEQYF
>TRBV7-2|TRBJ2-3|-|TRBD2
TGTGCCAGCAGCTCGAAGCGGGAGGCAAGGGCAGATACGCAGTATTTT
CASSSKREARADTQYF
>TRBV28|TRBJ1-1|once|-
TGTGCCAGCAGTTTTGGGGGCTTGAACACTGAAGCTTTCTTT
CASSFGGLNTEAFF
>TRBV2|TRBJ2-5|few|-
TGTGCCAGCAGTGAATCAGGCAATTCCGCCCAAGAGACCCAGTACTTC
CASSESGNSAQETQYF
>TRBV6-1|TRBJ2-1|-|TRBD1
TGTGCCAGCAGTGATCAGTTTAAGAGGGGGCTGGACAATGAGCAGTTCTTC
CASSDQFKRGLDNEQFF
>TRBV6-1|TRBJ2-3|-|-
TGTGCCAGCAGTGAAGGGGGCGGTTTCACAGATACGCAGTATTTT
CASSEGGGFTDTQYF
>TRBV30|TRBJ2-1|-|TRBD2
TGTGCCTGGAGTGTAGCGGGAGGGCCCTCGACCGGGCTCAATGAGCAGTTCTTC
CAWSVAGGPSTGLNEQFF
>TRBV28|TRBJ1-1|-|-
TGTGCCAGCAGTTTGCCAGGAATCATGAACACTGAAGCTTTCTTT
CASSLPGIMNTEAFF
>TRBV6-1|TRBJ2-7|-|-
TGTGCCAGCAGTGAAGCTTGGGACATCACCTACGAGCAGTACTTC
CASSEAWDITYEQYF
>TRBV9|TRBJ1-3|once|TRBD1
TGTGCCAGCAGCGCGGACAGGGGGTCGGGAAACACCATATATTTT
CASSADRGSGNTIYF
>TRBV29-1|TRBJ1-5|-|TRBD1
TGCAGCGTTGGTACAGGGGGTCAGCCCCAGCATTTT
CSVGTGGQPQHF
>TRBV10-3|TRBJ1-5|-|TRBD1
TGTGCCATCAGTGCGGACCGGACAGGGAGGCAGCCCCAGCATTTT
CAISADRTGRQPQHF
>TRBV27|TRBJ1-1|few|-
TGTGCCAGCAGTTTACTCCGGGTAAAACAGAACACTGAAGCTTTCTTT
CASSLLRVKQNTEAFF
>TRBV14|TRBJ2-5|-|TRBD1
TGTGCCAGCAGCAGGACAGGGAAAGAGACCCAGTACTTC
CASSRTGKETQYF
>TRBV5-1|TRBJ2-3|once|-
TGCGCCAGCAGCCCCGGAGGGTGGGGACCCCCTCAAGATACGCAGTATTTT
CASSPGGWGPPQDTQYF
>TRBV27|TRBJ1-1|-|-
TGTGCCAGCGGTTCATGGGGGGAGGACACTGAAGCTTTCTTT
CASGSWGEDTEAFF
>TRBV7-9|TRBJ2-7|few|-
TGTGCCAGCAGGGGAGACAAGACCTACGAGCAGTACTTC
CASRGDKTYEQYF